This entry lists 22 T cell receptor beta chains sequenced from one sample in a study of T-cell reconstitution after alpha-beta-depleted transplantation in children. TCRbeta library construction was performed incorporating unique molecular identifiers. TCRdb ran MiXCR on the PCR reads and lists one entry per CDR3 protein. The sample records a few hundred thousand distinct CDR3 sequences, 13% being singletons. The sample was PBMCs, taken from the stem cell graft. These receptors all stem from a human donor who donated a stem cell graft to a child with Fanconi anemia.

The J gene is TRBJ2-7, the V gene TRBV11-2; 9 nucleotides line up with TRBD1. The CDR3 loop spans 15 amino acids. The germline V gene encodes CDR1 SGHAT and CDR2 FQNNGV. V trimming: 6 bases; J trimming: 0 bases; junction bases outside the gene matches: 6. The CDR3 sequence: CASSSWTGDSYEQYF. CDR3 in DNA: TGTGCCAGCAGTTCCTGGACAGGGGACTCCTACGAGCAGTACTTC.

This rearrangement joins TRBV25-1 to TRBJ1-2; D not resolved. The V and J ends lost 4 bases and 8 bases respectively, with 14 bases between them. The CDR3 is 13 residues long. Germline V gives CDR1 MGHDK, CDR2 SYGVNS. Here the CDR3 DNA reads TGTGCCAGCAGTGGGCCCTCTATGGGCGGCTACACCTTC. It translates to CASSGPSMGGYTF.

Only a few counts were recorded for this clonotype. The chain combines TRBV9 with TRBJ2-1; TRBD2 aligns across 12 bases. V gave up 4 bases and J gave up 6 bases; unmatched junction bases: 5. The CDR3 is 15 amino acids. CDR1 is SGDLS, CDR2 YYNGEE, per germline. CDR3 DNA: TGTGCCAGCAGCCCCCTAGCGGGGGGGCTCAATGAGCAGTTCTTC. It encodes CASSPLAGGLNEQFF.

This clonotype was seen a handful of times. J is TRBJ2-2 and V is TRBV12-3 or TRBV12-4; the match to TRBD1 covers 8 bases. J gave up 6 bases and V 6 bases, and 12 bases lay outside the gene matches. The CDR3 has 16 amino acids. Here the CDR3 DNA reads TGTGCCAGCAGCCCAATCGGACAGGGATACGCCGGGGAGCTGTTTTTT. Translation gives CASSPIGQGYAGELFF.

The chain is built from TRBV3-1 and TRBJ1-6; no clear D gene. Trimming cost V 2 bases and J 9 bases, with 14 bases left between them. This CDR3 spans 15 amino acids. CDR1 and CDR2 from the germline V gene are LGHDT and YNNKEL (reference sequence). This CDR3 is CASSQQGTAFSPLHF. The CDR3 bases are TGTGCCAGCAGCCAACAAGGTACAGCTTTTTCACCCCTCCACTTT.

The gene calls are TRBV5-1 and TRBJ1-5; maybe TRBD1 (6 bases). The CDR3 runs 12 residues. Per germline, CDR1 SGHRS and CDR2 YFSETQ. Trimming took off 4 bases at V and 13 bases at J, with 15 bases between the two ends. The CDR3 spells CASSLRQDYQHF. CDR3 bases: TGCGCCAGCAGCCTCAGACAGGATTATCAGCATTTT.

This sequence joins TRBV7-2 and TRBJ2-6, with D possibly being TRBD1 (5 bases). Trimming left V 5 bases short and J 4 bases short, with 9 bases between. The CDR3 extends over 14 amino acids. Looked up from germline, CDR1 is SGHTA and CDR2 is FQGNSA. Here the CDR3 reads CASSQGVGANVLTF. The CDR3 DNA reads as TGTGCCAGCAGCCAAGGGGTCGGGGCCAACGTCCTGACTTTC.

This clonotype was detected many times. The J gene is TRBJ2-7, the V gene TRBV11-2; 9 bases are shared with TRBD1. The CDR3 covers 15 residues. The J segment lost 6 bases and the V segment lost 1 base, leaving 7 bases of the junction unmatched. The germline CDR1 and CDR2 sequences are SGHAT and FQNNGV. The CDR3 DNA is TGTGCCAGCAGCTTAGCTGGGACAGGGAACGGCGAGCAGTACTTC. The encoded protein is CASSLAGTGNGEQYF.

As regards this clonotype: Since a much larger clone is just one base distant, this may be a read error. V usage is TRBV29-1 and J usage is TRBJ1-1, with 9 positions matching TRBD1. The CDR3 extends over 13 amino acids. The germline V gene has CDR1 SQVTM and CDR2 ANQGSEA. V shed 6 bases, J shed 4 bases, and the junction held 6 bases outside the gene matches. CDR3 sequence: CSVKGQGGTEAFF. For the CDR3, the DNA is TGCAGCGTCAAGGGACAGGGTGGCACTGAAGCTTTCTTT.

The chain couples TRBV7-3 to TRBJ2-1, with 7 nucleotides matching TRBD1. The CDR3 totals 15 residues. CDR1 is SGHTA, CDR2 FQGTGA, per germline. The V segment lost 1 base and the J segment 6 bases; nucleotides outside the gene matches: 6. CDR3 amino acids: CASSLSLGGSNEQFF. In DNA form, the CDR3 reads TGTGCCAGCAGCTTAAGCTTAGGGGGCAGCAATGAGCAGTTCTTC. The whole variable domain, remainder taken from reference TRBV7-3 and TRBJ2-1, is GAGVSQTPSNKVTEKGKYVELRCDPISGHTALYWYRQSLGQGPEFLIYFQGTGAADDSGLPNDRFFAVRPEGSVSTLKIQRTERGDSAVYLCASSLSLGGSNEQFFGPGTRLTVL.

The chain is built from TRBV12-3 or TRBV12-4 and TRBJ2-5, with 7 nucleotides matching TRBD2. This CDR3 is 16 amino acids long. The trim removed 6 bases at V and 4 bases at J, leaving 14 bases unmatched. CDR3 in amino acids: CASRGGAGRPRETQYF. The CDR3 DNA follows: TGTGCCAGCAGGGGGGGAGCGGGGCGCCCCAGAGAGACCCAGTACTTC.

This clonotype was seen many times. CDR3 nucleotides: TGTGCCAGCAGTGTACAGGTGGATCAGCCCCAGCATTTT. Translation gives CASSVQVDQPQHF. The genes are TRBV2 and TRBJ1-5; D might be TRBD1 (5 bases). Germline V gene data show CDR1 as SNHLY and CDR2 as FYNNEI. CDR3 size: 13 residues. V was pared by 4 bases and J by 5 bases, with 9 bases between.

J is TRBJ1-1 and V is TRBV7-6; D unclear. The germline gives CDR1 SGHVS, CDR2 FNYEAQ. The CDR3 consists of 15 residues. V was shortened by 4 bases and J by 4 bases, with 16 bases between the two germline ends. CDR3 nucleotide sequence: TGTGCCAGCAGCTCAACTAGGGCGGTAGGCACTGAAGCTTTCTTT. Translation gives CASSSTRAVGTEAFF.

This clonotype was seen only a few times. V usage is TRBV6-5 and J usage is TRBJ2-1; 7 bases match TRBD1. CDR1 and CDR2 from the germline V gene are MNHEY and SVGAGI. The junction had 5 bases not matched to a gene; V was cut back by 0 bases and J by 3 bases. The CDR3 is 16 amino acids. The DNA for the CDR3 is TGTGCCAGCAGTTACTCCGGACAGGAAGTCTACAATGAGCAGTTCTTC. Translated: CASSYSGQEVYNEQFF.

In this sample, this clonotype turned up a few times. The chain couples TRBV11-2 to TRBJ2-1; D possibly corresponds to TRBD1 (6 bases). V lost 1 base and J lost 6, with 13 bases in between. From germline, CDR1 is SGHAT and CDR2 FQNNGV. The CDR3 extends over 15 amino acids. CDR3 sequence: CASSLARGFSNEQFF. The DNA for the CDR3 is TGTGCCAGCAGCTTAGCCAGGGGATTTTCCAATGAGCAGTTCTTC.

There are a few counts of this clonotype. The V call is TRBV6-2 or TRBV6-3, the J call TRBJ2-7, with D perhaps being TRBD1 or TRBD2 (5 bases each). Germline V lookup: CDR1 MNHEY, CDR2 SVGEGT. V lost 10 bases to trimming and J lost 1 base, with 17 bases between them. The CDR3 runs to 14 residues. The CDR3 bases are TGTGCCACGGGGCACAGGCGAGGATCCTACGAGCAGTACGTC. Translating gives CATGHRRGSYEQYV.

This clonotype was seen repeatedly, ten times or more. This sequence joins TRBV27 and TRBJ1-5; D is ambiguous. Trimming stripped 5 bases from V and 0 bases from J, with 14 bases between. The germline V gene encodes CDR1 MNHEY and CDR2 SMNVEV (reference sequence). This CDR3 comprises 16 residues. CDR3 DNA: TGTGCCAGCAGTCCCCACCCTATTTATAGCAATCAGCCCCAGCATTTT. Protein sequence: CASSPHPIYSNQPQHF.

The rearrangement joins TRBV20-1 to TRBJ2-1, with TRBD2 matching 8 bases. Per the germline V gene, CDR1 is DFQATT and CDR2 is SNEGSKA (reference sequence). This CDR3 comprises 13 residues. The CDR3 here is CRATSVQGNEQFF. CDR3 sequence (DNA): TGCAGGGCGACTAGCGTCCAGGGGAATGAGCAGTTCTTC.

The J gene is TRBJ1-5, the V gene TRBV12-3 or TRBV12-4, with D possibly TRBD1 on 5 matching bases. The CDR3 runs 14 residues. Trimming pared 4 bases from V and 5 bases from J, leaving 12 bases between. As DNA, the CDR3 is TGTGCCAGCAGTTCCGACAGCTTTTATCAGCCCCAGCATTTT. This gives the protein CASSSDSFYQPQHF.

This clonotype was seen ten or more times. The chain is built from TRBV5-8 and TRBJ2-1; possible D gene TRBD1, 6 bases. Deletions cut 8 bases from V and 3 bases from J, with 9 bases between. CDR1 is SGHTS, CDR2 YDEGEE, per germline. The CDR3 consists of 12 residues. CDR3 sequence reads: CARQGFYNEQFF. Written as DNA, the CDR3 is TGTGCCAGACAGGGCTTCTACAATGAGCAGTTCTTC.

At least ten counts were recorded for this clonotype. The chain employs TRBV27 and TRBJ2-7, with 7 bases matching TRBD1. This CDR3 region has 13 residues. Germline loops: CDR1 MNHEY, CDR2 SMNVEV (reference sequence). Losses at the gene ends were 4 bases for V and 5 bases for J; bases not matched to a gene: 5. The CDR3 here is CASSWNRGNEQYF. CDR3 nucleotides: TGTGCCAGCAGTTGGAACAGGGGAAACGAGCAGTACTTC.

This clonotype has a single count. The chain joins TRBV12-3 or TRBV12-4 to TRBJ2-2; 11 positions agree with TRBD2. V was pared by 6 bases and J by 4 bases, with 10 bases of the junction left unmatched. The CDR3 totals 17 residues. The CDR3 DNA follows: TGTGCCAGCAGCCGGAAACTAGCGGGGGTATCCACCGGGGAGCTGTTTTTT. Translation gives CASSRKLAGVSTGELFF.